Below are 24 T cell receptor beta chains sequenced from a single sample in a study of blood T cell repertoires in COVID-19. This table comes from immunoSEQ multiplex PCR, and its TCRdb copy is limited to in-frame clones, with some not included. Here the sample spans some 150,000 clones, 84% being singletons. Sequenced sample: peripheral blood. The receptors come from a woman between 45 and 65 years old with acute or convalescent COVID-19.

The V and J genes are TRBV7-9 and TRBJ2-1; 13 bases align to TRBD2. This CDR3 region has 15 residues. Germline V gene lookup returns CDR1 SEHNR and CDR2 FQNEAQ (reference sequence). Trimming removed 5 bases from V and 8 bases from J; junction bases left unmatched: 6. In DNA form, the CDR3 reads TGTGCCAGCAGCGAATGGACTAGCGGGGGCGATGAGCAGTTCTTC. Amino acid sequence: CASSEWTSGGDEQFF.

The chain uses TRBV5-6 and TRBJ2-5; D gene ambiguous. CDR1 is SGHDT, CDR2 YYEEEE, per germline. The length of the CDR3 is 14 residues. With 4 bases removed from V and 1 base from J, the gap between germline ends came to 11 bases. The CDR3 is CASSLGAGQETQYF. CDR3 coding DNA: TGTGCCAGCAGCCTTGGTGCCGGCCAAGAGACCCAGTACTTC.

The J gene is TRBJ2-1, the V gene TRBV9, with 11 bases fitting TRBD1. The CDR3 is made up of 19 amino acids. The junction had 17 bases not matched to a gene; V was cut back by 1 base and J by 8 bases. Germline-derived CDR1 and CDR2 are SGDLS and YYNGEE. The CDR3 DNA is TGTGCCAGCAGCGTACCGGGACAGGGGGTTAGCGGGAGCTTCGATGAGCAGTTCTTC. Its translation: CASSVPGQGVSGSFDEQFF.

This chain joins TRBV3-1 (or the pseudogene TRBV3-2) and TRBJ2-7, with TRBD2 matching 13 bases. After removal of 4 bases from V and 1 base from J, the junction contained 1 base not matched to a gene. The CDR3 runs 15 residues. Germline CDR1 reads LGHDT; CDR2 reads YNNKEL (reference sequence). In DNA form, the CDR3 reads TGTGCCAGCAGCCCGACTAGCGGGGGGTCCTACGAGCAGTACTTC. The encoded protein is CASSPTSGGSYEQYF.

This clone occurred a few times. The rearrangement uses TRBV7-8 and TRBJ1-1; a possible D gene is TRBD1 (6 bases). Deletions cut 8 bases from V and 4 bases from J, with 14 bases between. This CDR3 spans 13 amino acids. The germline CDR1 and CDR2 sequences are SGHVS and FQNEAQ. CDR3 sequence reads: CASAKGEGTEAFF. The CDR3, as DNA: TGTGCCAGCGCTAAGGGGGAGGGCACTGAAGCTTTCTTT.

This chain links TRBV6-5 with TRBJ2-1; 7 bases match TRBD1. J lost 3 bases, V lost 3 bases, and 2 bases had no gene match. Germline V lookup: CDR1 MNHEY, CDR2 SVGAGI. The CDR3 covers 14 residues. CDR3 protein: CASSYWTGYNEQFF. CDR3 DNA: TGTGCCAGCAGTTATTGGACAGGCTACAATGAGCAGTTCTTC.

The gene calls are TRBV10-2 and TRBJ2-7; 7 nucleotides match TRBD2. Germline CDR1 reads WSHSY; CDR2 reads SAAADI. With 5 bases clipped from V and 6 bases from J, the junction kept 7 bases outside the gene matches. There are 13 residues in the CDR3. The CDR3 loop is CASSLFTGGEQYF. The CDR3 DNA reads as TGCGCCAGCAGTTTATTCACGGGGGGCGAGCAGTACTTC.

Note on this clone: This likely comes from a read error, as the CDR3 has no conserved phenylalanine or tryptophan at its end. Written as DNA, the CDR3 is TGTGCCAGCAGCCAGGGACAAAGCTACGAGCAGTACCTC. This codes for CASSQGQSYEQYL. V gene TRBV3-1 (or the pseudogene TRBV3-2) combines with J gene TRBJ2-7; D is perhaps TRBD1 (6 bases). Germline V CDR1 and CDR2: LGHDT, YNNKEL (reference sequence). With 3 bases removed from V and 3 bases from J, the gap between germline ends came to 9 bases. The CDR3 consists of 13 residues.

The gene calls are TRBV5-6 and TRBJ2-2; 10 bases are a match to TRBD2. This CDR3 region has 15 residues. The germline CDR1 and CDR2 sequences are SGHDT and YYEEEE. V trimming: 3 bases; J trimming: 3 bases; junction bases outside the gene matches: 2. CDR3 nucleotide sequence: TGTGCCAGCAGCTGGCTAGCGGGGGACACCGGGGAGCTGTTTTTT. Its protein product is CASSWLAGDTGELFF.

This rearrangement joins TRBV6-6 to TRBJ1-5, with 8 bases identical to TRBD1. Per germline, CDR1 MNHNY and CDR2 SVGAGI (reference sequence). CDR3 size: 14 residues. V lost 7 bases and J lost 1; bases outside the gene matches: 3. The CDR3, as DNA: TGTGCCAGCACCCGGGACAGGAGCAATCAGCCCCAGCATTTT. Protein sequence: CASTRDRSNQPQHF.

This clone was detected a few times. The chain couples TRBV18 to TRBJ2-7; 11 bases align to TRBD2. The trim removed 2 bases at V and 9 bases at J, leaving 6 bases unmatched. Germline V CDR1 and CDR2: KGHSH, LQKENI. The length of the CDR3 is 14 residues. This CDR3 is CASSPGLAGGWQYF. The CDR3 DNA is TGTGCCAGCTCACCAGGGCTAGCGGGAGGTTGGCAGTACTTC. The full variable domain, with the rest looked up from reference TRBV18 and TRBJ2-7, is NAGVMQNPRHLVRRRGQEARLRCSPMKGHSHVYWYRQLPEEGLKFMVYLQKENIIDESGMPKERFSAEFPKEGPSILRIQQVVRGDSAAYFCASSPGLAGGWQYFGPGTRLTVT.

The rearrangement joins TRBV19 to TRBJ2-3, with 7 nucleotides matching TRBD1. Looked up from germline, CDR1 is LNHDA and CDR2 is SQIVND (reference sequence). Unmatched junction bases numbered 5, after V lost 5 bases and J lost 0 bases. The CDR3 runs to 15 residues. The CDR3 DNA reads as TGTGCCAGTAGTTCCCGACAGGGTAGCACAGATACGCAGTATTTT. This encodes CASSSRQGSTDTQYF.

This clone has just one count. The V and J genes are TRBV6-5 and TRBJ1-5; D uncertain. Between the trimmed V and J ends, which lost 6 bases and 1 base, there was a span of 4 bases. Per germline, CDR1 MNHEY and CDR2 SVGAGI. The CDR3 length is 12 residues. CDR3 region: CASRQSNQPQHF. The CDR3 DNA reads TGTGCCAGCAGACAGAGCAATCAGCCCCAGCATTTT.

V and J are TRBV7-9 and TRBJ2-5; perhaps TRBD2 as D (5 bases). The ends were cut back, 1 base at V and 1 base at J, with 16 bases in the middle. Germline assignment: CDR1 SEHNR and CDR2 FQNEAQ (reference sequence). The CDR3 covers 17 residues. The CDR3 bases are TGTGCCAGCAGCTTAGATTCAGGACTTTCGTTCCAAGAGACCCAGTACTTC. Residues: CASSLDSGLSFQETQYF.

The rearrangement joins TRBV12-5 to TRBJ1-1; D not resolved. Germline V gives CDR1 LGHNT, CDR2 FRNRAP. The CDR3 spans 13 residues. V was clipped by 5 bases and J by 0 bases, with 7 bases between them. The CDR3 sequence is CASGRGVNTEAFF. CDR3 bases: TGTGCTAGTGGTCGCGGGGTGAACACTGAAGCTTTCTTT.

The chain links TRBV7-9 to TRBJ1-4; maybe TRBD1 (6 bases). The CDR3 has 14 amino acids. The germline gives CDR1 SEHNR, CDR2 FQNEAQ (reference sequence). The V and J ends lost 4 bases and 8 bases respectively, with 14 bases between them. CDR3 nucleotides: TGTGCCAGCAGCTCCAGGGGTTTGAAGGAAAAACTGTTTTTT. Its protein is CASSSRGLKEKLFF.

J is TRBJ2-3 and V is TRBV10-2; 7 bases match TRBD2. CDR1 and CDR2 (germline): WSHSY, SAAADI. Unmatched junction bases numbered 5, after V lost 3 bases and J lost 2 bases. The CDR3 length is 15 residues. CDR3 amino acids: CASSDSGITTDTQYF. The CDR3 DNA sequence: TGCGCCAGCAGTGACAGCGGGATAACCACAGATACGCAGTATTTT.

DNA for the CDR3: TGTGCCAGCAGCCAATTAGGGGGCTTGGCAGGAACCCAGTACTTC. It specifies CASSQLGGLAGTQYF. The rearrangement uses TRBV3-1 (or the pseudogene TRBV3-2) and TRBJ2-5; TRBD1 agrees at 7 bases. Germline V gene data show CDR1 as LGHDT and CDR2 as YNNKEL (reference sequence). This CDR3 spans 15 amino acids. Trimming removed 2 bases from V and 8 bases from J; junction bases left unmatched: 11.

This clone occurred once. The V gene is TRBV4-3, the J gene TRBJ2-6; D perhaps matches TRBD1 (5 bases). The CDR3 totals 18 residues. In germline, CDR1 is LGHNA, CDR2 YSLEER. V lost 1 base and J 0 bases, leaving 13 bases between the germline ends. The chain's CDR3 is CASSQGDSSYSGANVLTF. CDR3 nucleotide sequence: TGCGCCAGCAGCCAAGGCGACAGTTCCTACTCTGGGGCCAACGTCCTGACTTTC.

The chain employs TRBV4-3 and TRBJ1-4, with D unclear. V gave up 4 bases and J gave up 3 bases, with 6 bases separating them. Looked up from germline, CDR1 is LGHNA and CDR2 is YSLEER. CDR3 size: 13 residues. CDR3 bases: TGCGCCAGCAGCCCTCGGGCTAATGAAAAACTGTTTTTT. It is translated as CASSPRANEKLFF.

The chain recombines TRBV2 with TRBJ1-2; 7 bases are a match to TRBD1. CDR1 is SNHLY and CDR2 is FYNNEI in the germline V gene. V gave up 6 bases and J gave up 6 bases; unmatched junction bases: 10. This CDR3 has 14 residues. The CDR3 here is CASRDETGSDGYTF. CDR3 in DNA: TGTGCCAGCAGAGACGAGACAGGGTCGGATGGCTACACCTTC.

The rearrangement joins TRBV10-3 to TRBJ2-7; maybe TRBD1 (5 bases). Germline V gene sequence: CDR1 ENHRY, CDR2 SYGVKD. V lost 5 bases and J 7 bases, leaving 9 bases between the germline ends. The CDR3 has 11 residues. The CDR3, as DNA: TGTGCCATCAGTCAAGGGGTAGAGCAGTACTTC. It codes for CAISQGVEQYF.

This clone was seen a handful of times. The chain carries TRBV13 and TRBJ2-1; 8 nucleotides agree with TRBD2. This CDR3 spans 16 amino acids. V was pared by 1 base and J by 5 bases, with 7 bases of the junction left unmatched. The germline gives CDR1 PRHDT, CDR2 FYEKMQ (reference sequence). Here the CDR3 reads CASSLVAGRRHNEQFF. The CDR3 DNA reads as TGTGCCAGCAGCTTAGTAGCGGGGAGGAGGCACAATGAGCAGTTCTTC.

The rearrangement joins TRBV5-1 to TRBJ2-2, with 9 bases matching TRBD2. With V trimmed by 0 bases and J by 5 bases, 2 bases remained unmatched. The CDR3 consists of 15 residues. Germline CDR1 reads SGHRS; CDR2 reads YFSETQ. Here the CDR3 reads CASSLGTSVTGELFF. The DNA of the CDR3 is TGCGCCAGCAGCTTGGGGACTAGCGTTACCGGGGAGCTGTTTTTT. Combining the CDR3 with reference TRBV5-1 and TRBJ2-2 gives the whole variable domain KAGVTQTPRYLIKTRGQQVTLSCSPISGHRSVSWYQQTPGQGLQFLFEYFSETQRNKGNFPGRFSGRQFSNSRSEMNVSTLELGDSALYLCASSLGTSVTGELFFGEGSRLTVL.